This T cell receptor beta chain emerged from a study of cytomegalovirus exposure and HLA in healthy donors. Use of 60 Vbeta and 13 Jbeta primers characterized the PCR. Profiling relied on immunoSEQ multiplex PCR, and the TCRdb table lists in-frame clones only, not all of them. The sample consists of 150,000 or so clones, approximately 82% of them appearing once. The germline gives CDR1 LNHDA, CDR2 SQIVND (reference sequence). The V end lost 9 bases, the J end lost 5 bases, and 15 bases lay between the germline ends. The CDR3 extends over 13 amino acids. Study results and caveats: Available immune exposure information covered CMV serostatus only. Some highly shared sequence variants likely arose as a pipeline artifact. Some public TCRs appeared in many individuals, while most sequences were rare. A later analysis linked a missense variant in DCLRE1C to the trimming of TCR beta V and J genes.

With respect to this clone: Its antigen is unidentified.

The rearrangement uses TRBV19 and TRBJ2-3; tentatively, D is TRBD2 (6 bases). Sequencing was carried out using PBMCs. The receptor was isolated from a woman aged 50 to 60 in good health and CMV-seropositive. The CDR3 DNA reads as TGTGCCAGCCGGGACTGGGTCCGAGATACGCAGTATTTT. It yields the protein CASRDWVRDTQYF.